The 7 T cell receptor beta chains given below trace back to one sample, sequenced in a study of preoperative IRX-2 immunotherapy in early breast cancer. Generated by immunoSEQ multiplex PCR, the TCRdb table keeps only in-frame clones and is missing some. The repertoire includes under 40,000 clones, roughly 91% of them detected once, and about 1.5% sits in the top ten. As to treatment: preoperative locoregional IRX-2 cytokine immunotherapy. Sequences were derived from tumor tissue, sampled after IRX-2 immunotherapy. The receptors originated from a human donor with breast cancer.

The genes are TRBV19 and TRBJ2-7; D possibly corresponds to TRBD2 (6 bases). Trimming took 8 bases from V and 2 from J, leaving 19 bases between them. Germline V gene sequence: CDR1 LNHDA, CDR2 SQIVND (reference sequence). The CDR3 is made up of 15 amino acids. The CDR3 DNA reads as TGTGCCAGTGCTGCGGGGTCGGCTACAGCCTACGAGCAGTACTTC. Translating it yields CASAAGSATAYEQYF. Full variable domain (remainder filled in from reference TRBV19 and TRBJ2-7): DGGITQSPKYLFRKEGQNVTLSCEQNLNHDAMYWYRQDPGQGLRLIYYSQIVNDFQKGDIAEGYSVSREKKESFPLTVTSAQKNPTAFYLCASAAGSATAYEQYFGPGTRLTVT.

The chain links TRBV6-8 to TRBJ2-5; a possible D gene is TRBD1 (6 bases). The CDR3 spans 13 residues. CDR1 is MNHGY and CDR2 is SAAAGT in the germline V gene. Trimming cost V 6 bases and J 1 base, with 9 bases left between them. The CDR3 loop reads CASRLDSQETQYF. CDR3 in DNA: TGTGCCAGCAGACTGGACAGCCAAGAGACCCAGTACTTC.

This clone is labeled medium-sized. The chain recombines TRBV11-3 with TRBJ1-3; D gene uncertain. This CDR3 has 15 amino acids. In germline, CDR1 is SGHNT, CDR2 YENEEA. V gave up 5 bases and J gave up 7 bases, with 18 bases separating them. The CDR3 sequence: CASSPAEGLDNTIYF. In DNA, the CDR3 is TGTGCCAGCAGCCCCGCGGAGGGCCTGGATAACACCATATATTTT.

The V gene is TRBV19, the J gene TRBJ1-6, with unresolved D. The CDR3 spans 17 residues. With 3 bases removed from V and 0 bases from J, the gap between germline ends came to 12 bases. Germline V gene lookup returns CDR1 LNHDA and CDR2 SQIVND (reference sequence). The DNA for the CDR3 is TGTGCCAGTAGTATGGGAGGCAGGAGCTCCTATAATTCACCCCTCCACTTT. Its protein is CASSMGGRSSYNSPLHF.

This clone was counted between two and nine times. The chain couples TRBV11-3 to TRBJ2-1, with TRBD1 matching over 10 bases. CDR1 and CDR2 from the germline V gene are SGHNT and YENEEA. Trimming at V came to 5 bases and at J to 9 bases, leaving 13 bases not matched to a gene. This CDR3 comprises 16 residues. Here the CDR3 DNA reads TGTGCCAGCAGCCCTAAGGGCGGGGACAGGGGTGGTGAGCAGTTCTTC. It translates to CASSPKGGDRGGEQFF.

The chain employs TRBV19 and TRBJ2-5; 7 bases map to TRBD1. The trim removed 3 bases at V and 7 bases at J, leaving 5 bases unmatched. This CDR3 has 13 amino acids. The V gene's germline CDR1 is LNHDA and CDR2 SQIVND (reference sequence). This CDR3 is CASSIRSGGTQYF. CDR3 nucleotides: TGTGCCAGTAGTATCCGGTCAGGGGGGACCCAGTACTTC.

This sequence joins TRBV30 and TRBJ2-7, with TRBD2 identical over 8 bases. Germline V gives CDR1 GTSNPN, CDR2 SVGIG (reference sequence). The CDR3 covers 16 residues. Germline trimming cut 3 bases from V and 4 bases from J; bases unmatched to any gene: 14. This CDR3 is CAWRPAGVSGKYEQYF. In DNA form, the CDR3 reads TGTGCCTGGAGACCCGCGGGGGTTAGCGGGAAGTACGAGCAGTACTTC.